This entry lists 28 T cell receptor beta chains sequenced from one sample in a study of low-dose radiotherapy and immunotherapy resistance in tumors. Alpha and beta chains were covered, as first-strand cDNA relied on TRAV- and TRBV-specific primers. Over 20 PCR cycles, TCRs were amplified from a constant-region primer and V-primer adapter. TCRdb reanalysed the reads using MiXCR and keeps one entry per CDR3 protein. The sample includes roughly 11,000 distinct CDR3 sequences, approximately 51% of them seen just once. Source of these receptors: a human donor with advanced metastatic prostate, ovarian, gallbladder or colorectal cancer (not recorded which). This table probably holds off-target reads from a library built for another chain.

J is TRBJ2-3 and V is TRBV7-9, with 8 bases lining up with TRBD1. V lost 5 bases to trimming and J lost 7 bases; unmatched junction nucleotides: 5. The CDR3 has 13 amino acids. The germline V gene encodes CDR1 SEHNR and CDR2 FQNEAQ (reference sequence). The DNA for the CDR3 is TGTGCCAGCAGCCAAACAGGGGGAAATACGCAGTATTTT. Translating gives CASSQTGGNTQYF.

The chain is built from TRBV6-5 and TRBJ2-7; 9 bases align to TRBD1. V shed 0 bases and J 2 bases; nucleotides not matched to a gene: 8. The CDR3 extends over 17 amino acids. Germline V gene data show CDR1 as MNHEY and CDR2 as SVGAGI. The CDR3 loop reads CASSYSFNRDRAYEQYF. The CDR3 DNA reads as TGTGCCAGCAGTTACTCCTTCAACCGGGACAGGGCCTACGAGCAGTACTTC.

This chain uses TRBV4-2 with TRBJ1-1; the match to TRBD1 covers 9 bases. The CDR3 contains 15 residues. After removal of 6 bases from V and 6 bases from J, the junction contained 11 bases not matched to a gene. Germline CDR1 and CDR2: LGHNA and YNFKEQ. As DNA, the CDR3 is TGTGCCAGCAGGCCGGGACAGGGCGATGCCTCTGAAGCTTTCTTT. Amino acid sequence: CASRPGQGDASEAFF.

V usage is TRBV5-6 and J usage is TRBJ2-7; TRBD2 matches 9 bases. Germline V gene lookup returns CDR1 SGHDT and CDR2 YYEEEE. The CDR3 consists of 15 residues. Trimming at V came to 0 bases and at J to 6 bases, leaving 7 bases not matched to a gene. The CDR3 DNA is TGTGCCAGCAGCTTGGTCGGCGGGGGGGCGTCCGAGCAGTACTTC. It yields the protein CASSLVGGGASEQYF.

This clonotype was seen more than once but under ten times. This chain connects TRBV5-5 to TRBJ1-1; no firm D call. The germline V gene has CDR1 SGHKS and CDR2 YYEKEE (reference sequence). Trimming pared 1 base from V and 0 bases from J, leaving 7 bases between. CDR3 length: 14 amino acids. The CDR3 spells CASSLLRMNTEAFF. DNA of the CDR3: TGTGCCAGCAGCTTGCTCAGGATGAACACTGAAGCTTTCTTT. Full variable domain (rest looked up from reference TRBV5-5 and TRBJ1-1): DAGVTQSPTHLIKTRGQQVTLRCSPISGHKSVSWYQQVLGQGPQFIFQYYEKEERGRGNFPDRFSARQFPNYSSELNVNALLLGDSALYLCASSLLRMNTEAFFGQGTRLTVV.

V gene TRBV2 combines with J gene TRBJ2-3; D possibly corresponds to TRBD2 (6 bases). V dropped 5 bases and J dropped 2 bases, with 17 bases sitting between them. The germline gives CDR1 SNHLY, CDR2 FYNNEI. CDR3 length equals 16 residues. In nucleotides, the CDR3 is TGTGCCAGCAGTCTTTCGGGGGACCTCGACACAGATACGCAGTATTTT. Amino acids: CASSLSGDLDTDTQYF.

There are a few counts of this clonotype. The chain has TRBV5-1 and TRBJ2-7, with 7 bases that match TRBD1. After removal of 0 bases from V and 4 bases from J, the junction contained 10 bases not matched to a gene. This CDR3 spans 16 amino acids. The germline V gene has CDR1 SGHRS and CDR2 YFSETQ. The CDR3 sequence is CASSLAPQGVSYEQYF. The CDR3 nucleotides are TGCGCCAGCAGCTTGGCTCCCCAGGGGGTCTCGTACGAGCAGTACTTC.

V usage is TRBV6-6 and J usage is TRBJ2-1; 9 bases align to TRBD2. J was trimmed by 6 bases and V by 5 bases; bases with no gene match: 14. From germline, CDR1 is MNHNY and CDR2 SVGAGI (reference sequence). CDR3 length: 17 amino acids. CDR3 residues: CASSPPLAGGRVNEQFF. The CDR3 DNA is TGTGCCAGCAGTCCCCCCTTGGCGGGGGGGCGAGTCAATGAGCAGTTCTTC.

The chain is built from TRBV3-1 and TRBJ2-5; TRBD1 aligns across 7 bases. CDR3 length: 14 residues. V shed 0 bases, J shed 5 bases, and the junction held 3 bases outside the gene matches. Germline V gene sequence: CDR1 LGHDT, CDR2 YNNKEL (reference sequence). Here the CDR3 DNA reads TGTGCCAGCAGCCAAGAAGGGGGCAGGGAGACCCAGTACTTC. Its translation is CASSQEGGRETQYF.

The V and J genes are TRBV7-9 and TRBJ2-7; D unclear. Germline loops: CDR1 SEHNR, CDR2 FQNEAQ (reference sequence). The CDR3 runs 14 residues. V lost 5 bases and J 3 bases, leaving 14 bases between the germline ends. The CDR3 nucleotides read TGTGCCAGCAGCCCCCGACTGGAGAGCTACGAGCAGTACTTC. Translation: CASSPRLESYEQYF.

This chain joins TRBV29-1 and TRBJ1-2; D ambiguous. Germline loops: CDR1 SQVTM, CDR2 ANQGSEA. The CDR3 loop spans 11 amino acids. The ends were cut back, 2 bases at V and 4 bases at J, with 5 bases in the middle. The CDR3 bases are TGCAGCGTTGAATCGGCCTATGGCTACACCTTC. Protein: CSVESAYGYTF.

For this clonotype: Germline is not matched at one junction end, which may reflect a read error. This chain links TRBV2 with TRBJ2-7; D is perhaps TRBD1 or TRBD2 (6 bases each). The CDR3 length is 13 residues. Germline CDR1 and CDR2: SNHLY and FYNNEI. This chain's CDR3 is CASKQRGAYEQYF. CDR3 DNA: TGTGCCAGCAAACAGAGGGGGGCGTACGAGCAATACTTC. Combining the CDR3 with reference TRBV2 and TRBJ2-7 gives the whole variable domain EPEVTQTPSHQVTQMGQEVILRCVPISNHLYFYWYRQILGQKVEFLVSFYNNEISEKSEIFDDQFSVERPDGSNFTLKIRSTKLEDSAMYFCASKQRGAYEQYFGPGTRLTVT.

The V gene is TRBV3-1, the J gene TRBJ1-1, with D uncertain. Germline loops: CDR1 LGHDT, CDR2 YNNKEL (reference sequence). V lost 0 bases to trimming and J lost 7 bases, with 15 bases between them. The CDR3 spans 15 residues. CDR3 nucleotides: TGTGCCAGCAGCCAAGACCTCTCAGCGGCTTATGAAGCTTTCTTT. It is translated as CASSQDLSAAYEAFF.

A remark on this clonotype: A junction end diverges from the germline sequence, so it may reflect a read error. CDR3 in DNA: TGTACCAGCAGCCCGGTGGGGAACACTGAAGCTTTCTTT. Translating it yields CTSSPVGNTEAFF. The V gene is TRBV3-1, the J gene TRBJ1-1; no reliable D call. The CDR3 length is 13 residues. Germline loops: CDR1 LGHDT, CDR2 YNNKEL (reference sequence). Variable domain in full (rest from reference TRBV3-1 and TRBJ1-1): DTAVSQTPKYLVTQMGNDKSIKCEQNLGHDTMYWYKQDSKKFLKIMFSYNNKELIINETVPNRFSPKSPDKAHLNLHINSLELGDSAVYFCTSSPVGNTEAFFGQGTRLTVV.

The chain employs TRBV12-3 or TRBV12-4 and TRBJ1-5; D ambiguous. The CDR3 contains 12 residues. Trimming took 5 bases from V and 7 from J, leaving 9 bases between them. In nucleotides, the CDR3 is TGTGCCAGCAGTACCGTAGGGCAGCCCCAGCATTTT. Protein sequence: CASSTVGQPQHF.

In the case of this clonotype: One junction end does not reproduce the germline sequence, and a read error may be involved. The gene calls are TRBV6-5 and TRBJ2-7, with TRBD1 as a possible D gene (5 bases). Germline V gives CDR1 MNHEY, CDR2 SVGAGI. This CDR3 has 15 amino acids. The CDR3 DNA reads TGTGCCAGCAGTTCACCCAGGGCCATCTCCCACGAGCAGTACTTC. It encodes CASSSPRAISHEQYF.

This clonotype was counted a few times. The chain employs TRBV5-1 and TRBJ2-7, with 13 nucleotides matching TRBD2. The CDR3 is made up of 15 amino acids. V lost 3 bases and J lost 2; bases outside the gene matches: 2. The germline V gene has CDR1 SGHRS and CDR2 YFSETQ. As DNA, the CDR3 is TGCGCCAGCAGCTCAGGACTAGCGGGAGCCTACGAGCAGTACTTC. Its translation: CASSSGLAGAYEQYF. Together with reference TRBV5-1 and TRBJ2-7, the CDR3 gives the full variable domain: KAGVTQTPRYLIKTRGQQVTLSCSPISGHRSVSWYQQTPGQGLQFLFEYFSETQRNKGNFPGRFSGRQFSNSRSEMNVSTLELGDSALYLCASSSGLAGAYEQYFGPGTRLTVT.

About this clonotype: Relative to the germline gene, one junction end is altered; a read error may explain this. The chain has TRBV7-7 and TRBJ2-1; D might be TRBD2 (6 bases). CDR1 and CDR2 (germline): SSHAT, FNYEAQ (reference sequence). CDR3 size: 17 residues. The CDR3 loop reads CASSLRFGGSSYNEQFF. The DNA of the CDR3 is TGTGCTAGCAGCTTAAGGTTTGGGGGGAGCTCCTACAATGAGCAGTTCTTC.

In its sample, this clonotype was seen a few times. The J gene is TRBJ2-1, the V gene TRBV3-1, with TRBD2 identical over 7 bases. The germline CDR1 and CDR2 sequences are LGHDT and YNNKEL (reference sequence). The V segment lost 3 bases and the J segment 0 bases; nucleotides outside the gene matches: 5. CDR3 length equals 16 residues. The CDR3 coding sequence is TGTGCCAGCAGCCATGCGGGGGAGAGCTCCTACAATGAGCAGTTCTTC. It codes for CASSHAGESSYNEQFF.

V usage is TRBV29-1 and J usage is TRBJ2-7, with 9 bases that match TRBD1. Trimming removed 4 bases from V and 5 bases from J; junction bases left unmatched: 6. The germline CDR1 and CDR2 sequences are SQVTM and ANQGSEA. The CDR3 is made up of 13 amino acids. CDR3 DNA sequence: TGCAGCGTTGGGGACAGGGTTTCACACGAGCAGTACTTC. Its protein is CSVGDRVSHEQYF.

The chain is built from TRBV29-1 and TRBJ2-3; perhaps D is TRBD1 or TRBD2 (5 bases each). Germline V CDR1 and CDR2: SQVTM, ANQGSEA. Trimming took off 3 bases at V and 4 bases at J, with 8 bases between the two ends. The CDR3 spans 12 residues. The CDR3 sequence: CSVEGVSDTQYF. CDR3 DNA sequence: TGCAGCGTTGAGGGGGTTTCAGATACGCAGTATTTT.

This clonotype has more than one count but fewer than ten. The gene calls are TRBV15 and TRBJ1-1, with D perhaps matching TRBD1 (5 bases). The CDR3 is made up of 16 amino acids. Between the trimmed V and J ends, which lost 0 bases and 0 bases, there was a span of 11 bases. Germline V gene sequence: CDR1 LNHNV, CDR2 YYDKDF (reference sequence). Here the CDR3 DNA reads TGTGCCACCAGCAGAGATTGGGGCAGTTTGAACACTGAAGCTTTCTTT. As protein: CATSRDWGSLNTEAFF.

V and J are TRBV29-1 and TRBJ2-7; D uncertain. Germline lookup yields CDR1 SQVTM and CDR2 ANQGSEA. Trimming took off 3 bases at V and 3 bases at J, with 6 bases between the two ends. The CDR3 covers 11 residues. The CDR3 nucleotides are TGCAGCGTTGACTATAACTACGAGCAGTACTTC. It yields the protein CSVDYNYEQYF.

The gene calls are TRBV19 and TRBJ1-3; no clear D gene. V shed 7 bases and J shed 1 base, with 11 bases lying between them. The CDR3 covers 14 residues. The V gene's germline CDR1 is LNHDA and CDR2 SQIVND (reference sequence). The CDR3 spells CASNIAESGNTIYF. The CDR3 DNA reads TGTGCCAGTAATATTGCGGAGTCTGGAAACACCATATATTTT.

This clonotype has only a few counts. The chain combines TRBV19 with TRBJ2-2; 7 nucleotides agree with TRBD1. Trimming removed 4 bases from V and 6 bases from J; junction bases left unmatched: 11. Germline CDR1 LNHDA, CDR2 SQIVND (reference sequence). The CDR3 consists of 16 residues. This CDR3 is CASSRGGQSPAGELFF. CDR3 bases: TGTGCCAGTAGTAGAGGGGGACAGTCTCCGGCCGGGGAGCTGTTTTTT.

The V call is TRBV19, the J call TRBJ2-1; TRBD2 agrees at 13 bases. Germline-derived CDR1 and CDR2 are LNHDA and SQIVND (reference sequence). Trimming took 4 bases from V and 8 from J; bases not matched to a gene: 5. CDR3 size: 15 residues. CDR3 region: CASSTGTSGVDEQFF. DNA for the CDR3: TGTGCCAGTAGTACCGGGACTAGCGGGGTGGATGAGCAGTTCTTC.

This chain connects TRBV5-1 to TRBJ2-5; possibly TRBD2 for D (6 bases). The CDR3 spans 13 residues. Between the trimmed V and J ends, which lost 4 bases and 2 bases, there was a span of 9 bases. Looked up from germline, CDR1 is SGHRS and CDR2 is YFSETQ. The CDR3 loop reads CASSRDLQETQYF. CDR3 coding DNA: TGCGCCAGCAGCCGGGACTTACAAGAGACCCAGTACTTC.

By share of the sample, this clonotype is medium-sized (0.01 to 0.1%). The CDR3: CASSFTDTYEQYF. CDR3 nucleotide sequence: TGTGCCAGCAGTTTTACGGACACCTACGAGCAGTACTTC. V gene TRBV28 combines with J gene TRBJ2-7; weak D call: TRBD1 (5 bases). The CDR3 consists of 13 residues. V dropped 3 bases and J dropped 2 bases, with 8 bases sitting between them. Germline loops: CDR1 MDHEN, CDR2 SYDVKM.